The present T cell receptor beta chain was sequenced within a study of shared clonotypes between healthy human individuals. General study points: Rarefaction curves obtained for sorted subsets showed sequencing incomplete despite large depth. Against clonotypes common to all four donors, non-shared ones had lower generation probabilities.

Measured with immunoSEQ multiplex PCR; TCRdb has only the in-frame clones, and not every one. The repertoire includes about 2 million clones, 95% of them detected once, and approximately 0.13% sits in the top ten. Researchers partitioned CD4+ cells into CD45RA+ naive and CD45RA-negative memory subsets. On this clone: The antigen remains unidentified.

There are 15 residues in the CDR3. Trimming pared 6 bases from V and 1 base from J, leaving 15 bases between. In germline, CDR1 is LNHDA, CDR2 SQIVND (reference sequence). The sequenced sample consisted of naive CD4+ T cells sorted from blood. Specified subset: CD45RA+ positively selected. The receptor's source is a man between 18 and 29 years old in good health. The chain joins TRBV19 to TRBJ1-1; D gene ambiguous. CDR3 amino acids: CASRDPGGPNTEAFF. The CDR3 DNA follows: TGTGCCAGTAGGGATCCGGGTGGCCCGAACACTGAAGCTTTCTTT.